This T cell receptor beta chain was recorded in a study of shared clonotypes between healthy human individuals. Here immunoSEQ multiplex PCR was the method, and the copy in TCRdb shows in-frame clones only, minus some. This sample yields 2,500,000 or so clones, of which around 93% are seen a single time; around 0.4% belongs to the top ten. CDR3 length equals 15 residues. V gave up 4 bases and J gave up 2 bases; unmatched junction bases: 5. Germline CDR1 and CDR2: SGHAT and FQNNGV. The specimen was naive CD4+ T cells from PBMCs. Subset in this sample: CD45RA+ positively selected. The chain recombines TRBV11-2 with TRBJ2-3; 8 nucleotides match TRBD2. The origin of this receptor is a man aged 18 to 29 in good health. Some clones in this sample may be carry-over from other donors' samples. For the CDR3, the DNA is TGTGCCAGCAGCTCCGCGGGGGGCAACACAGATACGCAGTATTTT. It is translated as CASSSAGGNTDTQYF.